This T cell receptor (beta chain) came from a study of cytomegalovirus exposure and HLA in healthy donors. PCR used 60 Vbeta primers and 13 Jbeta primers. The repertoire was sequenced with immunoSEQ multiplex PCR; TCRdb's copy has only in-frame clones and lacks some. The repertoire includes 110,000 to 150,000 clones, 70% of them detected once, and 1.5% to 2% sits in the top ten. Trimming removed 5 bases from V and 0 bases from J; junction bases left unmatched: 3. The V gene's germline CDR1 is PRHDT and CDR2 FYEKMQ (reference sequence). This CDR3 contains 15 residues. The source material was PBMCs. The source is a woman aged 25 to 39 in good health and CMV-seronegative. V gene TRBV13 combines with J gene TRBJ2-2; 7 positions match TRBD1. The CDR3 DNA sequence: TGTGCCAGCAGCAGGGACAGCTCGAACACCGGGGAGCTGTTTTTT. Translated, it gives CASSRDSSNTGELFF.